These T cell receptor beta chains were read from a single sample in a study of blood T cell repertoires in COVID-19. Profiling relied on immunoSEQ multiplex PCR, and the TCRdb table lists in-frame clones only, not all of them. The data show roughly 120,000 clones, about 93% seen once. Sequenced sample: peripheral blood. These receptors all come from a man aged 50 to 60 with COVID-19, enrolled during active disease. The CDR3 runs from the conserved cysteine through the conserved F or W. Fields, in order: clone size, V gene, D gene, J gene, CDR3 protein, CDR3 DNA. D genes are given only for firm matches. Only some rows state a clone size, as once, few, many or a class for expanded clones.

.,TRBV29-1,.,TRBJ2-1,CSVPTGWEQFF,TGCAGCGTTCCTACAGGGTGGGAGCAGTTCTTC
.,TRBV5-8,TRBD2,TRBJ2-3,CASSSWTSGLADTQYF,TGTGCCAGCAGCTCGTGGACTAGCGGGTTGGCAGATACGCAGTATTTT
.,TRBV19,.,TRBJ1-2,CASSIDPGALRHYGYTF,TGTGCCAGTAGTATCGATCCAGGGGCGCTGAGACACTATGGCTACACCTTC
.,TRBV5-1,.,TRBJ2-7,CASSFVGDYEQYF,TGCGCCAGCAGTTTTGTCGGGGACTACGAGCAGTACTTC
.,TRBV4-1,.,TRBJ1-4,CASSQDTGEKLFF,TGCGCCAGCAGCCAAGATACGGGTGAAAAACTGTTTTTT
.,TRBV25-1,.,TRBJ2-5,CASSQTRPQETQYF,TGTGCCAGCAGTCAAACTAGGCCGCAAGAGACCCAGTACTTC
.,TRBV7-2,TRBD2,TRBJ2-7,CASSLMAGGTYEQYF,TGTGCCAGCAGCTTAATGGCGGGAGGGACCTACGAGCAGTACTTC
once,TRBV7-8,.,TRBJ1-5,CASSLVGGRVNQPQHF,TGTGCCAGCAGCTTAGTAGGGGGTAGGGTCAATCAGCCCCAGCATTTT
.,TRBV29-1,TRBD1,TRBJ1-2,CSVEPQGALYGYTF,TGCAGCGTTGAACCGCAGGGGGCCCTCTATGGCTACACCTTC
.,TRBV11-2,.,TRBJ2-7,CASSLGTGNPLYEQYF,TGTGCCAGCAGCTTAGGAACAGGGAACCCACTCTACGAGCAGTACTTC
few,TRBV27,.,TRBJ2-4,CASSLSILLAKNIQYF,TGTGCCAGCAGTTTATCGATCTTACTAGCCAAAAACATTCAGTACTTC
.,TRBV27,.,TRBJ1-3,CASSSQGSGNTIYF,TGTGCCAGCAGTTCACAGGGCTCTGGAAACACCATATATTTT
.,TRBV14,TRBD2,TRBJ2-3,CASSRLAGADTQYF,TGTGCCAGCAGCCGGCTAGCGGGGGCAGATACGCAGTATTTT
.,TRBV30,TRBD2,TRBJ2-5,CAWSTTSGQETQYF,TGTGCCTGGAGTACTACTAGCGGGCAAGAGACCCAGTACTTC
.,TRBV3-1/TRBV3-2,TRBD2,TRBJ2-1,CASSPGLAGSTYNEQFF,TGTGCCAGCAGCCCGGGACTAGCGGGATCCACCTACAATGAGCAGTTCTTC